Listed below are T cell receptor beta chains from one sample, sequenced in a study of T-cell reconstitution after alpha-beta-depleted transplantation in children. One entry per CDR3 protein results from TCRdb running MiXCR on the PCR reads. This sample yields around 250,000 distinct CDR3 sequences, of which roughly 24% are seen a single time; about 2.6% belongs to the top ten. The sample consisted of PBMCs, taken before TCRalphabeta/CD19-depleted stem cell transplant. All receptors come from a girl aged 2-10 years with Fanconi anemia, due to receive a stem cell transplant. Both conserved end residues are part of each CDR3. Each record gives: CDR3 protein, CDR3 DNA, V gene, J gene, D gene, clone size. A D gene is named only where the DNA matches it firmly. The size entry is marked missing in some rows and otherwise reads once, few, many or a size class.

CDR3 protein: CSASSASGSVNEQFF
CDR3 DNA: TGCAGTGCTAGTTCGGCTAGCGGGAGTGTCAATGAGCAGTTCTTC
V gene: TRBV20-1
J gene: TRBJ2-1
D gene: TRBD2
clone size: .

CDR3 protein: CASSQVLRDTDTQYF
CDR3 DNA: TGTGCCAGCAGCCAAGTGTTACGGGATACAGATACGCAGTATTTT
V gene: TRBV3-1
J gene: TRBJ2-3
D gene: .
clone size: .

CDR3 protein: CASSVVGTVYSGANVLTF
CDR3 DNA: TGTGCCAGCAGCGTAGTAGGGACGGTTTACTCTGGGGCCAACGTCCTGACTTTC
V gene: TRBV9
J gene: TRBJ2-6
D gene: .
clone size: many

CDR3 protein: CASSAPTGFWGGTEAFF
CDR3 DNA: TGTGCCAGCAGTGCCCCGACAGGGTTCTGGGGTGGCACTGAAGCTTTCTTT
V gene: TRBV27
J gene: TRBJ1-1
D gene: TRBD1
clone size: few

CDR3 protein: CASSEYSVNEQFF
CDR3 DNA: TGCGCCAGCAGTGAGTATTCGGTCAATGAGCAGTTCTTC
V gene: TRBV10-2
J gene: TRBJ2-1
D gene: .
clone size: many

CDR3 protein: CASSPRTGTRNSYEQYF
CDR3 DNA: TGTGCCAGCTCACCGAGGACCGGGACTAGGAATTCCTACGAGCAGTACTTC
V gene: TRBV18
J gene: TRBJ2-7
D gene: TRBD2
clone size: few

CDR3 protein: CASIKPGSYEQYF
CDR3 DNA: TGTGCCAGCATAAAACCAGGGTCCTACGAGCAGTACTTC
V gene: TRBV19
J gene: TRBJ2-7
D gene: .
clone size: once

CDR3 protein: CASSLAQQESPLHF
CDR3 DNA: TGCGCCAGCAGCTTGGCGCAACAGGAGTCACCCCTCCACTTT
V gene: TRBV5-1
J gene: TRBJ1-6
D gene: .
clone size: .

CDR3 protein: CSVEVPTGTAYEQYF
CDR3 DNA: TGCAGCGTTGAAGTCCCCACGGGCACGGCCTACGAGCAGTACTTC
V gene: TRBV29-1
J gene: TRBJ2-7
D gene: .
clone size: many

CDR3 protein: CSRGGRANNEQFF
CDR3 DNA: TGCAGTCGTGGAGGGAGGGCTAACAATGAGCAGTTCTTC
V gene: TRBV20-1
J gene: TRBJ2-1
D gene: TRBD2
clone size: few

CDR3 protein: CSAEGGSPYEQYF
CDR3 DNA: TGCAGTGCTGAAGGCGGGAGCCCCTACGAGCAGTACTTC
V gene: TRBV20-1
J gene: TRBJ2-7
D gene: TRBD2
clone size: many

CDR3 protein: CSALGLPPDTQYF
CDR3 DNA: TGCAGTGCTCTAGGTCTGCCGCCAGATACGCAGTATTTT
V gene: TRBV20-1
J gene: TRBJ2-3
D gene: .
clone size: .

CDR3 protein: CANSAPRALSYEQYF
CDR3 DNA: TGTGCCAACAGTGCCCCACGTGCACTGAGCTACGAGCAGTACTTC
V gene: TRBV6-1
J gene: TRBJ2-7
D gene: .
clone size: .

CDR3 protein: CSVDSLGLETQYF
CDR3 DNA: TGCAGCGTTGATTCGTTGGGTTTAGAGACCCAGTACTTC
V gene: TRBV29-1
J gene: TRBJ2-5
D gene: .
clone size: many

CDR3 protein: CASSLVRDRDYGYTF
CDR3 DNA: TGTGCCAGCAGCTTAGTAAGGGACAGGGACTATGGCTACACCTTC
V gene: TRBV7-2
J gene: TRBJ1-2
D gene: TRBD1
clone size: few

CDR3 protein: CASSETSVSYNEEFF
CDR3 DNA: TGTGCCAGCAGCGAGACATCCGTCTCCTACAATGAGGAGTTCTTC
V gene: TRBV9
J gene: TRBJ2-1
D gene: .
clone size: .